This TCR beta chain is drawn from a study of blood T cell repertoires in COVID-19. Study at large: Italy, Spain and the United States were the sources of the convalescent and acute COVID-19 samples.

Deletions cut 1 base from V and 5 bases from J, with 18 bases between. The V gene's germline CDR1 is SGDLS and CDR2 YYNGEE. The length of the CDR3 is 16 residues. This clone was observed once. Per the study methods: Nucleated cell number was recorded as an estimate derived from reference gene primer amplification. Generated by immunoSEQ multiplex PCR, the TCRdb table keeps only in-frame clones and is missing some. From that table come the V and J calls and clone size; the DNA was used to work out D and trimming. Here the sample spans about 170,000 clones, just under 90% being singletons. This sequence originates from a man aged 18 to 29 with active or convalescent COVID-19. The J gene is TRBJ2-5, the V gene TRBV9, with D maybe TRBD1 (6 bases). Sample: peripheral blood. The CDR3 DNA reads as TGTGCCAGCAGCGTACGTTTGGGGGCTGGCGGGGAGACCCAGTACTTC. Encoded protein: CASSVRLGAGGETQYF.